Listed below are T cell receptor beta chains from one sample, sequenced in a study of cytomegalovirus exposure and HLA in healthy donors. Method: immunoSEQ multiplex PCR; TCRdb's copy keeps in-frame clones and lacks some. The sample consists of tens of thousands of clones, 70% to 75% of them appearing once. The sequenced sample consisted of PBMCs. The receptors were sampled from a man younger than 45 in good health and CMV-seropositive. CDR3s include the opening cysteine and the closing phenylalanine or tryptophan. A D gene is named only where the DNA matches it firmly. A clone size is listed for some rows: how often the clone was seen (once, few, many), or a class if it is expanded.

TRBJ2-1	TRBV25-1	many	TRBD1	CASSETRTGFDEQFF	TGTGCCAGCAGTGAAACCAGGACAGGGTTTGATGAGCAGTTCTTC
TRBJ2-3	TRBV5-1	-	-	CASSSPTDTQYF	TGCGCCAGCAGCTCCCCTACAGATACGCAGTATTTT
TRBJ1-1	TRBV28	few	-	CASSLRVGVAFF	TGTGCCAGCAGTTTGAGGGTCGGAGTAGCTTTCTTT
TRBJ2-1	TRBV7-9	few	TRBD2	CASTLSGGAYNEQFF	TGTGCCAGCACCCTAAGCGGGGGGGCGTACAATGAGCAGTTCTTC
TRBJ1-5	TRBV19	-	-	CASSSLGASGQPQHF	TGTGCCAGCAGTTCCTTGGGGGCTTCGGGTCAGCCCCAGCATTTT
TRBJ1-3	TRBV28	-	-	CASRLGSGNTIYF	TGTGCCAGCCGCCTCGGCTCTGGAAACACCATATATTTT
TRBJ1-2	TRBV14	-	-	CASSQGQQINYGYTF	TGTGCCAGCAGCCAAGGACAGCAGATAAACTATGGCTACACCTTC
TRBJ2-3	TRBV7-2	-	-	CASSLAGQTVESQYF	TGTGCCAGCAGCTTAGCCGGACAGACCGTGGAGTCGCAGTATTTT
TRBJ1-2	TRBV10-1	-	-	CASSKNRDNNYGYTF	TGCGCCAGCAGTAAAAACCGGGACAATAACTATGGCTACACCTTC
TRBJ2-3	TRBV4-3	-	TRBD1	CASSHLMTGGADTQYF	TGCGCCAGCAGCCATCTTATGACAGGGGGCGCAGATACGCAGTATTTT
TRBJ2-6	TRBV4-2	-	-	CASSQDRDSGANVLTF	TGTGCCAGCAGCCAGGACCGGGACTCTGGGGCCAACGTCCTGACTTTC
TRBJ1-1	TRBV28	-	-	CASRSVNTEAFF	TGTGCCAGCAGGTCGGTAAACACTGAAGCTTTCTTT
TRBJ1-1	TRBV25-1	-	-	CASMEGWGLHTEAFF	TGTGCCAGCATGGAAGGGTGGGGCCTTCACACTGAAGCTTTCTTT
TRBJ1-1	TRBV7-9	-	-	CASSPQRLEAFF	TGTGCCAGCAGCCCCCAGAGGCTTGAAGCTTTCTTT
TRBJ2-7	TRBV5-1	-	TRBD1	CASSRADRVGNEQYF	TGCGCCAGCAGCCGAGCCGACAGGGTTGGTAACGAGCAGTACTTC
TRBJ1-1	TRBV7-9	-	TRBD1	CSSSAIRDRVGAEAFF	TGTTCCAGCAGCGCGATCCGGGACAGGGTGGGAGCTGAAGCTTTCTTT
TRBJ2-2	TRBV14	-	-	CASSQFLAALTGELFF	TGTGCCAGCAGCCAGTTCTTAGCGGCTCTCACCGGGGAGCTGTTTTTT
TRBJ2-1	TRBV4-2	-	-	CASSQPRRELGVDEQFF	TGTGCCAGCAGCCAACCCCGCCGGGAACTAGGTGTGGATGAGCAGTTCTTC
TRBJ2-3	TRBV9	-	-	CASSVLGSPDTQYF	TGTGCCAGCAGCGTACTAGGATCGCCAGATACGCAGTATTTT
TRBJ1-1	TRBV29-1	-	-	CSASGVNTEAFF	TGCAGCGCCAGCGGGGTTAACACTGAAGCTTTCTTT
TRBJ2-5	TRBV6-1	-	TRBD2	CASSGGSGGLETQYF	TGTGCCAGCAGTGGGGGTAGCGGGGGTTTAGAGACCCAGTACTTC
TRBJ2-7	TRBV28	-	-	CASKDSSYEQYF	TGTGCCAGCAAAGACTCTTCCTACGAGCAGTACTTC
TRBJ2-7	TRBV10-1	-	-	CASSELQDTYEQYF	TGCGCCAGCAGTGAACTACAGGATACCTACGAGCAGTACTTC
TRBJ1-2	TRBV5-1	-	TRBD1	CASSPWTGQSNYGYTF	TGCGCCAGCAGCCCCTGGACAGGGCAATCCAACTATGGCTACACCTTC
TRBJ1-5	TRBV7-6	-	-	CASSLGLSQPQHF	TGTGCCAGCAGCTTAGGGCTCAGTCAGCCCCAGCATTTT
TRBJ1-1	TRBV4-3	few	TRBD1	CASSQDRNRGTEAFF	TGCGCCAGCAGCCAAGATAGGAACAGGGGCACTGAAGCTTTCTTT
TRBJ2-2	TRBV29-1	-	TRBD2	CSCSGDTGELFF	TGCAGCTGTAGCGGGGACACCGGGGAGCTGTTTTTT
TRBJ1-1	TRBV7-9	-	-	CASSLVMTEAFF	TGTGCCAGCAGCTTAGTTATGACTGAAGCTTTCTTT
TRBJ2-5	TRBV18	-	TRBD2	CASSPQPPGGGETQYF	TGTGCCAGCTCACCCCAGCCGCCGGGGGGTGGAGAGACCCAGTACTTC
TRBJ2-3	TRBV5-1	-	-	CASSYTRDIRTDTQYF	TGCGCCAGCAGCTATACCCGGGACATCCGCACAGATACGCAGTATTTT
TRBJ2-2	TRBV6-1	few	TRBD2	CVSSEKGLAGGELFF	TGTGTCAGCAGTGAAAAGGGACTAGCGGGGGGGGAGCTGTTTTTT
TRBJ2-2	TRBV25-1	-	-	CASSELYGELFF	TGTGCCAGCAGTGAATTATACGGGGAGCTGTTTTTT
TRBJ1-1	TRBV10-3	-	TRBD1	CASGQGNTEAFF	TGTGCCAGCGGACAGGGGAACACTGAAGCTTTCTTT
TRBJ1-5	TRBV7-2	-	-	CASSLVPAVAQHF	TGTGCCAGCAGCTTAGTCCCGGCGGTCGCCCAGCATTTT
TRBJ2-2	TRBV14	-	TRBD1	CASSQWAGQGAYTGELFF	TGTGCCAGCAGCCAATGGGCAGGACAGGGGGCCTACACCGGGGAGCTGTTTTTT
TRBJ2-1	TRBV7-2	-	-	CASSFRGYNEQFF	TGTGCCAGCAGCTTCCGGGGTTACAATGAGCAGTTCTTC
TRBJ1-5	TRBV28	-	-	CASRTTPSNQPQHF	TGTGCCAGCAGAACGACACCTAGCAATCAGCCCCAGCATTTT
TRBJ2-1	TRBV5-4	-	-	CASSLASGSYNEQFF	TGTGCCAGCAGCTTGGCCAGCGGGTCGTACAATGAGCAGTTCTTC
TRBJ1-5	TRBV5-4	-	TRBD1	CASSFQGDSQPQHF	TGTGCCAGCAGCTTCCAGGGGGATTCCCAGCCCCAGCATTTT
TRBJ1-5	TRBV21-1	few	-	CASSKIMNQPQHF	TGTGCCAGCAGCAAAATCATGAATCAGCCCCAGCATTTT
TRBJ1-1	TRBV5-4	-	-	CASSSIRGTAFF	TGTGCCAGCAGCTCGATCCGGGGAACAGCTTTCTTT
TRBJ2-2	TRBV28	once	-	CASSLAPGASPVGELFF	TGTGCCAGCAGTCTTGCCCCAGGGGCGAGTCCCGTCGGGGAGCTGTTTTTT
TRBJ2-3	TRBV7-3	-	TRBD2	CASSSQKAGGPTDTQYF	TGTGCCAGCAGCTCCCAGAAAGCGGGGGGACCCACAGATACGCAGTATTTT
TRBJ2-7	TRBV11-2	-	TRBD1	CASSFPAQGDYEQYF	TGTGCCAGCAGCTTCCCCGCCCAGGGGGACTACGAGCAGTACTTC
TRBJ2-7	TRBV5-1	-	TRBD1	CASSPRTGPYEQYF	TGCGCCAGCAGCCCCAGGACAGGACCCTACGAGCAGTACTTC